These 32 T cell receptor beta chains were sequenced from one sample in a study of shared clonotypes between healthy human individuals (dated by TCRdb to the early 2020s). Preparation of the library involved the immunoSEQ multiplex PCR assay. TCRdb provides this immuneACCESS table in a form limited to in-frame rearrangements. Some clones are lacking; in checked studies, under half of them reflect an unresolved V gene, and why the rest are absent is not known. Present in this sample are roughly 2.2 million clones, 85% to 95% of which were seen just once. The ten most abundant clones make up approximately 0.4% of the sample. Sequenced input: naive CD4+ T cells from PBMCs. Per the publication, the cell subset or site label means: CD45RA+ positively selected. The receptors derive from a young man in good health. Some clones in this sample may be carry-over from other donors' samples.

The chain is built from TRBV5-1 and TRBJ2-3, with D uncertain. The V gene lost 2 bases and the J gene lost 0 bases, with 7 bases spanning the gap. The length of the CDR3 is 14 residues. Germline V gene sequence: CDR1 SGHRS, CDR2 YFSETQ. CDR3 sequence: CASSFTTSTDTQYF. The CDR3 DNA reads as TGCGCCAGCAGCTTCACCACTAGCACAGATACGCAGTATTTT.

The CDR3, as DNA: TGTGCCAGCAGCCCCGGGACTAGCGGGACGTTGTTCTTC. Translating gives CASSPGTSGTLFF. The chain uses TRBV11-3 and TRBJ2-1, with TRBD2 matching over 13 bases. Losses at the gene ends were 5 bases for V and 15 bases for J; bases not matched to a gene: 7. Germline lookup yields CDR1 SGHNT and CDR2 YENEEA. This CDR3 is built from 13 residues.

The V gene is TRBV5-4, the J gene TRBJ1-1; D is unresolved. Germline-derived CDR1 and CDR2 are SGHNT and YYREEE (reference sequence). CDR3 length: 17 amino acids. V lost 0 bases and J 1 base, leaving 16 bases between the germline ends. In DNA, the CDR3 is TGTGCCAGCAGCTTGGGCGCGGGCTCTGGGGAGAACACTGAAGCTTTCTTT. This gives the protein CASSLGAGSGENTEAFF.

The chain has TRBV9 and TRBJ2-1, with 7 bases that match TRBD2. This CDR3 comprises 14 residues. The V segment lost 6 bases and the J segment 6 bases; nucleotides outside the gene matches: 9. The germline CDR1 and CDR2 sequences are SGDLS and YYNGEE. CDR3 nucleotides: TGTGCCAGCACGGGGCGGGAGTCGGGCAATGAGCAGTTCTTC. This codes for CASTGRESGNEQFF. Full variable domain (remainder filled in from reference TRBV9 and TRBJ2-1): DSGVTQTPKHLITATGQRVTLRCSPRSGDLSVYWYQQSLDQGLQFLIQYYNGEERAKGNILERFSAQQFPDLHSELNLSSLELGDSALYFCASTGRESGNEQFFGPGTRLTVL.

This chain connects TRBV7-2 to TRBJ1-2, with D unclear. The CDR3 contains 15 residues. Trimming removed 2 bases at V and 0 bases at J, with 10 bases between. The germline V gene has CDR1 SGHTA and CDR2 FQGNSA. The CDR3 DNA reads as TGTGCCAGCAGCTTACCCCAGACCGCTAACTATGGCTACACCTTC. Its translation: CASSLPQTANYGYTF.

The rearrangement joins TRBV18 to TRBJ2-3; D possibly corresponds to TRBD2 (5 bases). V was shortened by 3 bases and J by 1 base, with 14 bases between the two germline ends. Germline CDR1 KGHSH, CDR2 LQKENI. The CDR3 is made up of 16 amino acids. The CDR3 coding sequence is TGTGCCAGCTCACCTCGGTTGAGGGTCGGCACAGATACGCAGTATTTT. Protein sequence: CASSPRLRVGTDTQYF.

This sequence joins TRBV4-1 and TRBJ2-1; 8 bases map to TRBD2. Germline V gene lookup returns CDR1 MGHRA and CDR2 YSYEKL. This CDR3 region has 16 residues. The ends lost 3 bases at V and 0 bases at J; junction bases unmatched: 4. The DNA for the CDR3 is TGCGCCAGCAGCCACAACGGGAGGGGCTCCTACAATGAGCAGTTCTTC. It is translated as CASSHNGRGSYNEQFF.

This rearrangement joins TRBV9 to TRBJ2-7; D may be TRBD2 (5 bases). V dropped 3 bases and J dropped 5 bases, with 21 bases sitting between them. Germline CDR1 SGDLS, CDR2 YYNGEE. CDR3 length: 16 amino acids. For the CDR3, the DNA is TGTGCCAGCAGCGCTGAGGGCTCGGTTGGTATCCACGAGCAGTACTTC. It specifies CASSAEGSVGIHEQYF.

This clone was counted between two and nine times. The V call is TRBV7-9, the J call TRBJ2-7; D unclear. V was clipped by 5 bases and J by 12 bases, with 23 bases between them. Germline loops: CDR1 SEHNR, CDR2 FQNEAQ (reference sequence). The CDR3 totals 14 residues. The CDR3 reads CASSLNSIGSVAYF. The CDR3 DNA sequence: TGTGCCAGCAGCCTCAATTCGATCGGATCCGTGGCGTACTTC.

This clone was counted a single time. The V call is TRBV30, the J call TRBJ1-1; 12 bases are shared with TRBD1. CDR3 size: 18 residues. V dropped 3 bases and J dropped 4; count of bases not matched to a gene: 15. CDR1 is GTSNPN and CDR2 is SVGIG in the germline V gene (reference sequence). CDR3 residues: CAWRSAGTGGAGSTEAFF. In nucleotides, the CDR3 is TGTGCCTGGAGGTCGGCCGGGACAGGGGGCGCAGGGTCCACTGAAGCTTTCTTT.

The chain couples TRBV28 to TRBJ1-3, with D perhaps matching TRBD1 (5 bases). Germline CDR1 reads MDHEN; CDR2 reads SYDVKM. Trimming took 11 bases from V and 3 from J, leaving 20 bases between them. This CDR3 is 15 amino acids long. This CDR3 is CAGRGGSAGGNTIYF. The CDR3 DNA follows: TGTGCCGGTCGGGGGGGATCCGCTGGTGGAAACACCATATATTTT.

The rearrangement joins TRBV18 to TRBJ1-4; 9 nucleotides agree with TRBD1. Germline CDR1 and CDR2: KGHSH and LQKENI. Trimming at V came to 3 bases and at J to 7 bases, leaving 6 bases not matched to a gene. The CDR3 contains 15 residues. CDR3 amino acids: CASSPGTGRSEKLFF. In DNA, the CDR3 is TGTGCCAGCTCACCTGGGACAGGGCGGAGTGAAAAACTGTTTTTT.

The genes are TRBV7-3 and TRBJ2-7, with D perhaps TRBD2 (6 bases). CDR1 is SGHTA, CDR2 FQGTGA, per germline. The CDR3 consists of 14 residues. Deletions cut 5 bases from V and 1 base from J, with 12 bases between. CDR3 DNA sequence: TGTGCCAGCAGCCCACGACGGGAGTCCTACGAGCAGTACTTC. This translates into CASSPRRESYEQYF.

Concerning this clone itself: Other DNA variants within this sample encode the same CDR3. The rearrangement joins TRBV15 to TRBJ2-7, with 7 positions matching TRBD2. Trimming took 0 bases from V and 2 from J; bases not matched to a gene: 4. The V gene's germline CDR1 is LNHNV and CDR2 YYDKDF (reference sequence). This CDR3 comprises 15 residues. CDR3 DNA: TGTGCCACCAGCAGAGATTTGGCGGGAGCCTACGAGCAGTACTTC. Translated: CATSRDLAGAYEQYF.

This chain links TRBV6-1 with TRBJ1-1; D is unresolved. This CDR3 is built from 15 residues. The V end lost 4 bases, the J end lost 1 base, and 13 bases lay between the germline ends. The V gene's germline CDR1 is MNHNS and CDR2 SASEGT. CDR3 sequence reads: CASSGAYRSNTEAFF. The CDR3 nucleotides are TGTGCCAGCAGTGGGGCGTATCGGTCGAACACTGAAGCTTTCTTT.

V usage is TRBV11-2 and J usage is TRBJ2-7; TRBD1 matches at 7 bases. Germline V gene sequence: CDR1 SGHAT, CDR2 FQNNGV. Germline trimming cut 5 bases from V and 5 bases from J; bases unmatched to any gene: 12. The CDR3 is 15 residues long. The CDR3 spells CASSPRQGEWNEQYF. The CDR3 nucleotides are TGTGCCAGCAGCCCTCGACAGGGAGAATGGAACGAGCAGTACTTC.

Concerning this clone itself: The sample contains more than one DNA sequence encoding this CDR3. The rearrangement links TRBV5-1 to TRBJ1-2; 9 bases line up with TRBD1. Germline CDR1 and CDR2: SGHRS and YFSETQ. Losses at the gene ends were 0 bases for V and 5 bases for J; bases not matched to a gene: 2. The CDR3 has 14 residues. CDR3 DNA: TGCGCCAGCAGCTTGGGCGACAGGGGGTATGGCTACACCTTC. It yields the protein CASSLGDRGYGYTF.

This clone was seen only once. The rearrangement uses TRBV5-4 and TRBJ2-5, with TRBD2 as a possible D gene (6 bases). This CDR3 spans 15 amino acids. Trimming took 9 bases from V and 4 from J, leaving 22 bases between them. Germline assignment: CDR1 SGHNT and CDR2 YYREEE (reference sequence). This CDR3 is CATFKGQGGPETQYF. Written as DNA, the CDR3 is TGTGCCACATTCAAGGGCCAGGGAGGTCCAGAGACCCAGTACTTC. Using reference TRBV5-4 and TRBJ2-5 for the parts outside the CDR3, the full variable domain is ETGVTQSPTHLIKTRGQQVTLRCSSQSGHNTVSWYQQALGQGPQFIFQYYREEENGRGNFPPRFSGLQFPNYSSELNVNALELDDSALYLCATFKGQGGPETQYFGPGTRLLVL.

The J gene is TRBJ2-7, the V gene TRBV2, with a tentative D call TRBD2 (5 bases). The CDR3 sequence is 14 residues long. V was trimmed by 7 bases and J by 0 bases, leaving 13 bases between them. Germline V CDR1 and CDR2: SNHLY, FYNNEI. CDR3: CASIFMTTSYEQYF. The CDR3 bases are TGTGCCAGCATTTTTATGACTACCTCCTACGAGCAGTACTTC.

The chain combines TRBV11-3 with TRBJ2-7, with D possibly matching TRBD1 (6 bases). From germline, CDR1 is SGHNT and CDR2 YENEEA. The CDR3 runs to 15 residues. V was trimmed by 1 base and J by 2 bases, leaving 12 bases between them. The CDR3 DNA reads as TGTGCCAGCAGCTTAGGAGGCCAGGGGACCTACGAGCAGTACTTC. It encodes CASSLGGQGTYEQYF.

V is TRBV5-1 and J is TRBJ2-7, with TRBD2 matching 12 bases. The CDR3 runs 14 residues. Looked up from germline, CDR1 is SGHRS and CDR2 is YFSETQ. V shed 0 bases, J shed 7 bases, and the junction held 2 bases outside the gene matches. The CDR3, as DNA: TGCGCCAGCAGCTTGGGACTAGCGGGAGTAGAGCAGTACTTC. Encoded protein: CASSLGLAGVEQYF.

The chain links TRBV9 to TRBJ2-3, with 7 bases lining up with TRBD2. The germline V gene has CDR1 SGDLS and CDR2 YYNGEE. The CDR3 has 15 residues. V lost 0 bases, J lost 4 bases, and 5 bases stayed unmatched. The CDR3 spells CASSVVGRAADTQYF. The DNA for the CDR3 is TGTGCCAGCAGCGTAGTTGGGAGGGCCGCAGATACGCAGTATTTT.

The chain is built from TRBV29-1 and TRBJ1-1; D gene uncertain. The CDR3 covers 12 residues. V lost 6 bases and J 0 bases, leaving 8 bases between the germline ends. The germline gives CDR1 SQVTM, CDR2 ANQGSEA. Here the CDR3 DNA reads TGCAGCGTCCTCAGAGTGAACACTGAAGCTTTCTTT. Translation: CSVLRVNTEAFF.

V usage is TRBV28 and J usage is TRBJ2-2; the D gene is possibly TRBD1 (7 bases). V lost 9 bases, J lost 4 bases, and 15 bases lay in between. The CDR3 has 14 residues. Germline CDR1 and CDR2: MDHEN and SYDVKM. This CDR3 reads CASLAGGLTGELFF. Here the CDR3 DNA reads TGTGCCAGTTTAGCAGGGGGGCTCACCGGGGAGCTGTTTTTT.

This clone was seen just once. The J gene is TRBJ2-7, the V gene TRBV18, with TRBD1 matching 10 bases. V shed 5 bases, J shed 0 bases, and the junction held 4 bases outside the gene matches. The germline gives CDR1 KGHSH, CDR2 LQKENI. CDR3 length: 15 residues. DNA of the CDR3: TGTGCCAGCTCAGTGACAGGGGGCGTCTCCTACGAGCAGTACTTC. Residues: CASSVTGGVSYEQYF.

The chain carries TRBV4-1 and TRBJ2-4, with D perhaps TRBD1 (6 bases). CDR3 length: 16 amino acids. Germline CDR1 and CDR2: MGHRA and YSYEKL. Trimming shortened V by 4 bases and J by 7 bases, and 20 bases separated the two germline ends. The DNA of the CDR3 is TGCGCCAGCAGCCGAGGTACAGGGACGACCGGGAACATTCAGTACTTC. Protein product: CASSRGTGTTGNIQYF.

This sequence joins TRBV5-1 and TRBJ2-2; TRBD2 might be the D (6 bases). Per the germline V gene, CDR1 is SGHRS and CDR2 is YFSETQ. The CDR3 is 19 residues long. Between the trimmed V and J ends, which lost 0 bases and 5 bases, there was a span of 23 bases. The DNA of the CDR3 is TGCGCCAGCAGCTTGGCCCCTATGACGGGAGTGAGAGGGACCGGGGAGCTGTTTTTT. Translated, it gives CASSLAPMTGVRGTGELFF. Based on the CDR3 plus reference TRBV5-1 and TRBJ2-2, the full variable domain is KAGVTQTPRYLIKTRGQQVTLSCSPISGHRSVSWYQQTPGQGLQFLFEYFSETQRNKGNFPGRFSGRQFSNSRSEMNVSTLELGDSALYLCASSLAPMTGVRGTGELFFGEGSRLTVL.

The chain couples TRBV7-2 to TRBJ2-3; 10 bases line up with TRBD2. V trimming: 1 base; J trimming: 8 bases; junction bases outside the gene matches: 12. This CDR3 comprises 17 residues. The germline CDR1 and CDR2 sequences are SGHTA and FQGNSA. CDR3 in DNA: TGTGCCAGCAGCTTAGTTTCGGGTAGCGGGAGGCGGCGTACGCAGTATTTT. Its protein is CASSLVSGSGRRRTQYF.

CDR3 sequence (DNA): TGTGCCAGCAGCTTACCGGGACCCTACCGCCTTTCCGAGCAGTACTTC. Translated, it gives CASSLPGPYRLSEQYF. The chain recombines TRBV13 with TRBJ2-7; D tentatively reads TRBD1 or TRBD2 (5 bases each). CDR1 is PRHDT, CDR2 FYEKMQ, per germline (reference sequence). The CDR3 is made up of 16 amino acids. V lost 2 bases and J 6 bases, leaving 20 bases between the germline ends.

The V and J genes are TRBV5-1 and TRBJ1-3, with 8 bases matching TRBD1. CDR1 SGHRS and CDR2 YFSETQ come from the germline V gene. CDR3 length: 18 amino acids. Trimming took 0 bases from V and 0 from J; bases not matched to a gene: 8. The CDR3 loop is CASSLEAGGLLSGNTIYF. The CDR3 DNA reads TGCGCCAGCAGCTTGGAGGCAGGGGGCCTTCTCTCTGGAAACACCATATATTTT.

The chain carries TRBV5-1 and TRBJ1-1; 8 bases are shared with TRBD1. The length of the CDR3 is 16 residues. Trimming at V came to 4 bases and at J to 3 bases, leaving 11 bases not matched to a gene. CDR1 is SGHRS, CDR2 YFSETQ, per germline. The CDR3 is CASSLDRVEVYTEAFF. The CDR3 bases are TGCGCCAGCAGCCTGGACAGGGTCGAGGTCTACACTGAAGCTTTCTTT.

Of note for this clone: Distinct nucleotide sequences in the sample also encode this CDR3. This chain connects TRBV10-3 to TRBJ1-1; D is undetermined. With 2 bases removed from V and 1 base from J, the gap between germline ends came to 5 bases. This CDR3 has 13 amino acids. Per germline, CDR1 ENHRY and CDR2 SYGVKD. The CDR3 is CAISEGQNTEAFF. CDR3 nucleotides: TGTGCCATCAGTGAGGGGCAGAACACTGAAGCTTTCTTT.